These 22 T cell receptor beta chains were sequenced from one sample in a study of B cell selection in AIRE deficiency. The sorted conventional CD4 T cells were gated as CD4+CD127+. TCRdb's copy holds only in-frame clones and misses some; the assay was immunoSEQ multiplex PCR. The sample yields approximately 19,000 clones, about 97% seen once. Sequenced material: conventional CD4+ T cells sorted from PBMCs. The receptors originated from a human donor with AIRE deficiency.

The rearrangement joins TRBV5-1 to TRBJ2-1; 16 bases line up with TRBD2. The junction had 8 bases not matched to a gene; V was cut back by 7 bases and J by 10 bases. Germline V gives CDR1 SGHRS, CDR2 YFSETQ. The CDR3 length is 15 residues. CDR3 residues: CASVPGLAGGREQFF. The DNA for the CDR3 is TGCGCCAGCGTTCCGGGACTAGCGGGAGGGAGGGAGCAGTTCTTC.

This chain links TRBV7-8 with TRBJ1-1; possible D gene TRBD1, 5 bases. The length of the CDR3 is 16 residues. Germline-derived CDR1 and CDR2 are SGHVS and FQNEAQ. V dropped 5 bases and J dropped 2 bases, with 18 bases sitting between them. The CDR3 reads CASSPVGAGRNTEAFF. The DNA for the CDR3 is TGTGCCAGCAGCCCAGTCGGGGCAGGGCGCAACACTGAAGCTTTCTTT.

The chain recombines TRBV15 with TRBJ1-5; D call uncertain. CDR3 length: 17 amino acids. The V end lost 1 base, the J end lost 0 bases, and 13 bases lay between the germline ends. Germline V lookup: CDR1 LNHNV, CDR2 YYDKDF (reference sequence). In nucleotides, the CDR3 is TGTGCCACCAGCAGAGCGAGAGGGCGGGATAGCAATCAGCCCCAGCATTTT. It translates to CATSRARGRDSNQPQHF.

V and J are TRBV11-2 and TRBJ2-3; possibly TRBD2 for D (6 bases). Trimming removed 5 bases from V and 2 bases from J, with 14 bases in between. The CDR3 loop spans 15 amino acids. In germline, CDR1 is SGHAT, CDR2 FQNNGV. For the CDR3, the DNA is TGTGCCAGCAGCCCAGGCGGGATGTACACAGATACGCAGTATTTT. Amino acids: CASSPGGMYTDTQYF.

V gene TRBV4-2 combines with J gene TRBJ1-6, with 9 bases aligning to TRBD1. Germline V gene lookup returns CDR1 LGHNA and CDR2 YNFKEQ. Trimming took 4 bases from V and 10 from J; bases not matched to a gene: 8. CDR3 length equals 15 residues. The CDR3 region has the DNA TGTGCCAGCAGCCTAAGCCCTACAGGGGGCTCACCCCTCCACTTT. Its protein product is CASSLSPTGGSPLHF.

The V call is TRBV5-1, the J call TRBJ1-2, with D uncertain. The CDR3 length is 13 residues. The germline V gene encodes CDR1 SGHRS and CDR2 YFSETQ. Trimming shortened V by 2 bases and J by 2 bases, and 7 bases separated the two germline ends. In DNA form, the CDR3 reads TGCGCCAGCAGCTTAGGCCTGAACTATGGCTACACCTTC. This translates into CASSLGLNYGYTF. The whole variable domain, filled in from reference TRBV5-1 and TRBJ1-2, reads KAGVTQTPRYLIKTRGQQVTLSCSPISGHRSVSWYQQTPGQGLQFLFEYFSETQRNKGNFPGRFSGRQFSNSRSEMNVSTLELGDSALYLCASSLGLNYGYTFGSGTRLTVV.

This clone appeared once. CDR3 bases: TGTGCCAGCAGCTTAGGGAGGACTAGCACAGATACGCAGTATTTT. As protein: CASSLGRTSTDTQYF. The V call is TRBV11-3, the J call TRBJ2-3; D is perhaps TRBD2 (5 bases). The CDR3 contains 15 residues. CDR1 is SGHNT and CDR2 is YENEEA in the germline V gene. V lost 1 base and J 0 bases, leaving 8 bases between the germline ends.

The CDR3 region is CASSLAGVDTQYF. Written as DNA, the CDR3 is TGTGCCAGTTCACTAGCGGGAGTCGATACGCAGTATTTT. The V call is TRBV9, the J call TRBJ2-3, with 11 positions matching TRBD2. The V segment lost 8 bases and the J segment 6 bases; nucleotides outside the gene matches: 5. Germline values: CDR1 SGDLS, CDR2 YYNGEE. This CDR3 contains 13 residues.

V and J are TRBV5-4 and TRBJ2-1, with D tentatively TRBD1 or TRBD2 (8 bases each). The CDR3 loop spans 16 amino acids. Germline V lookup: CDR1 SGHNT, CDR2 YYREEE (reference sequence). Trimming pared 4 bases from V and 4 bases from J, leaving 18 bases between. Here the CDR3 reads CASSPRGREDYNEQFF. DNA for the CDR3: TGTGCCAGCAGCCCCAGGGGGCGGGAGGATTACAATGAGCAGTTCTTC. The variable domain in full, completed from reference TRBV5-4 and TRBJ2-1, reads ETGVTQSPTHLIKTRGQQVTLRCSSQSGHNTVSWYQQALGQGPQFIFQYYREEENGRGNFPPRFSGLQFPNYSSELNVNALELDDSALYLCASSPRGREDYNEQFFGPGTRLTVL.

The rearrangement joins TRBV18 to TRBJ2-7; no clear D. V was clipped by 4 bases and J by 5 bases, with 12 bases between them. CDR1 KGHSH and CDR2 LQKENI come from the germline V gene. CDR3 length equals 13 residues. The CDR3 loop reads CASSQQPDHEQYF. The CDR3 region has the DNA TGTGCCAGCTCACAACAACCCGATCACGAGCAGTACTTC.

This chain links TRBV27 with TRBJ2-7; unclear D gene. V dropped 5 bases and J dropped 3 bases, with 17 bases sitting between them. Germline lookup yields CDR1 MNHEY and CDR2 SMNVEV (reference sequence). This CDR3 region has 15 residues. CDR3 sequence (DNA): TGTGCCAGCAGTCCCAAGACCCTTCGGCACTACGAGCAGTACTTC. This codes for CASSPKTLRHYEQYF.

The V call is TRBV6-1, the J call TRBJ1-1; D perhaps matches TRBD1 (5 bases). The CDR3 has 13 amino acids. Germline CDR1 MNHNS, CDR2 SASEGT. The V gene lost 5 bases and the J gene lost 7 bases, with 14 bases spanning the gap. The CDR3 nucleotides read TGTGCCAGCAGTTCCGGGGCGGGGGTTGAAGCTTTCTTT. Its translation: CASSSGAGVEAFF.

DNA of the CDR3: TGTGCCAGTAGTGAGCGCCTATTCTCTGGAAACACCATATATTTT. It yields the protein CASSERLFSGNTIYF. The chain couples TRBV19 to TRBJ1-3; D is undetermined. Trimming removed 5 bases at V and 0 bases at J, with 11 bases between. This CDR3 spans 15 amino acids. Germline CDR1 and CDR2: LNHDA and SQIVND (reference sequence).

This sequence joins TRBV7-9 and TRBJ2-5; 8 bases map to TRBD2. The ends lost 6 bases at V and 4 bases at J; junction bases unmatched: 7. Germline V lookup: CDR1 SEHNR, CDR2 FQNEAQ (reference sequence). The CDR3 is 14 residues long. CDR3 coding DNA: TGTGCCAGCAGACTAGCGGAAGTAAGAGAGACCCAGTACTTC. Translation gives CASRLAEVRETQYF. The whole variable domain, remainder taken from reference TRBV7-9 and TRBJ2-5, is DTGVSQNPRHKITKRGQNVTFRCDPISEHNRLYWYRQTLGQGPEFLTYFQNEAQLEKSRLLSDRFSAERPKGSFSTLEIQRTEQGDSAMYLCASRLAEVRETQYFGPGTRLLVL.

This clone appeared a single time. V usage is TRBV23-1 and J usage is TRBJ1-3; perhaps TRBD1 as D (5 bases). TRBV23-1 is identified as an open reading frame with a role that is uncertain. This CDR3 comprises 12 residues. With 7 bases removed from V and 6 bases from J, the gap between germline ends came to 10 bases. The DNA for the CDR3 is TGCGCCAGCAACGATGGGGCAAACACCATATATTTT. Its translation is CASNDGANTIYF.

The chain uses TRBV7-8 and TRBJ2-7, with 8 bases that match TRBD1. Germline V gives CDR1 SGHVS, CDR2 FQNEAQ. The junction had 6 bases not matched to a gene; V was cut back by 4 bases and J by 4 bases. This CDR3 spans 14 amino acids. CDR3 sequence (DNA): TGTGCCAGCAGCTCTGGACAGGGTTTTTACGAGCAGTACTTC. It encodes CASSSGQGFYEQYF.

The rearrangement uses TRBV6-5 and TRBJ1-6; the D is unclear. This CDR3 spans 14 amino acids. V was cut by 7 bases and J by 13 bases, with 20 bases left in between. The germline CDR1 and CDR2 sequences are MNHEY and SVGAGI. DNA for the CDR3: TGTGCCAGCACTCCCCGCGGCCCTCGGTGGCCCCTCCACTTT. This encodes CASTPRGPRWPLHF.

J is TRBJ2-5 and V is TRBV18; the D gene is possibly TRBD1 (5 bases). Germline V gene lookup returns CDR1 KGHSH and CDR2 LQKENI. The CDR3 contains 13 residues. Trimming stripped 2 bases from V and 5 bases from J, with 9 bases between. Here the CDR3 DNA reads TGTGCCAGCTCACCAGCAGGGAAGGAGACCCAGTACTTC. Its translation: CASSPAGKETQYF.

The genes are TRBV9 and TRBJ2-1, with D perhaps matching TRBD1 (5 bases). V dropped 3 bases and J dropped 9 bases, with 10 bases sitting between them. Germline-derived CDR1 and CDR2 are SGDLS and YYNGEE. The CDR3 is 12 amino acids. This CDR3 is CASSERGSEQFF. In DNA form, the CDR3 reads TGTGCCAGCAGCGAAAGGGGATCTGAGCAGTTCTTC.

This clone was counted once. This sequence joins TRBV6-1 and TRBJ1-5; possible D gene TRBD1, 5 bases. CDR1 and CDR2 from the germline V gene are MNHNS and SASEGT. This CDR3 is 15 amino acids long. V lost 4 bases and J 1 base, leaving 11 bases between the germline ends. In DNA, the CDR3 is TGTGCCAGCAGTGCCCCGAGACAGAGCAATCAGCCCCAGCATTTT. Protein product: CASSAPRQSNQPQHF.

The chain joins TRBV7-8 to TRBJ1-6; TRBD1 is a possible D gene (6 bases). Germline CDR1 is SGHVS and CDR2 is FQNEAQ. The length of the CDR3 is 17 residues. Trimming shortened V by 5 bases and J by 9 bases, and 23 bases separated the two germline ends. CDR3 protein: CASSPIPLQGLGSPLHF. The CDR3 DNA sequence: TGTGCCAGCAGCCCCATCCCGCTACAGGGACTGGGTTCACCCCTCCACTTT.

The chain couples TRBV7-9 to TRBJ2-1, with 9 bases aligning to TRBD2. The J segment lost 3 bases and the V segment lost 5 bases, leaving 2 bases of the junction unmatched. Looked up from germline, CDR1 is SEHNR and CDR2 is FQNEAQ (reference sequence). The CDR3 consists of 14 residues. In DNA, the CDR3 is TGTGCCAGCAGCCCTAGCGGGATCTACAATGAGCAGTTCTTC. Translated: CASSPSGIYNEQFF.